This T cell receptor beta chain was sequenced in a study of T cell responses to AZD1222 COVID-19 vaccine. The repertoire was sequenced with immunoSEQ multiplex PCR; TCRdb's copy has only in-frame clones and lacks some. This sample has some 110,000 clones; just under 95% occur once, and the top ten carry more than 2.5%. There are 14 residues in the CDR3. V was trimmed by 0 bases and J by 5 bases, leaving 11 bases between them. Germline V CDR1 and CDR2: SGDLS, YYNGEE. Study-wide findings and caveats: Nearly half of unique spike-specific TCRs reportedly avoided B.1.351 and B.1.1.7 mutated regions. At baseline, just five or six AZD1222 recipients tested seropositive.

On this clone itself: Its specificity is not known.

Material: peripheral blood, obtained on day 0 of AZD1222 vaccination. This sequence joins TRBV9 and TRBJ1-1, with D perhaps matching TRBD1 (5 bases). The TCR originated in an adult in good health. The CDR3 spells CASSVEAGRTEAFF. CDR3 coding DNA: TGTGCCAGCAGCGTAGAGGCAGGGCGGACTGAAGCTTTCTTT.